The sequence of this TCR beta chain was determined in a study of human CD4 T cells and Enterobacteriaceae. The memory gate held CD4+ cells that were not CD45RA+CCR7+CD95- naive cells, over 95% pure. The repertoire was sequenced with immunoSEQ multiplex PCR; TCRdb's copy has only in-frame clones and lacks some. The profile shows some 26,000 clones, roughly 80% of them singletons. The clonotype originates from a human donor in good health. Sequences were obtained from memory CD4+ T cells from blood.

CDR3 sequence reads: CASRPGTGNSPLHF. CDR3 DNA sequence: TGTGCCAGCAGGCCCGGGACAGGGAATTCACCCCTCCACTTT. The rearrangement links TRBV27 to TRBJ1-6; 9 bases agree with TRBD1. In germline, CDR1 is MNHEY, CDR2 SMNVEV (reference sequence). The J segment lost 7 bases and the V segment lost 6 bases, leaving 4 bases of the junction unmatched. The CDR3 is 14 residues long.